These 27 T cell receptor beta chains were all obtained from the same sample, sequenced in a study of response to subunit inactivated influenza vaccine. TCRdb recomputed calls from the RT-PCR reads with MiXCR, one row per CDR3 protein. Of around 580,000 distinct CDR3 sequences in the sample, 12% were seen once. The specimen comprised PBMCs from blood, sampled on the day of vaccination. The receptors stem from a man aged 50 to 60 who received an inactivated influenza vaccine.

This clonotype was found a few times. Its ends do not fully match the called genes, so a read error is possible. The chain carries TRBV4-2 and TRBJ1-4; TRBD1 might be the D (6 bases). CDR3 length: 15 amino acids. CDR1 and CDR2 (germline): LGHNA, YNFKEQ. CDR3 protein: CVSSQDPGESEKLFF. DNA of the CDR3: TGTGTCAGCAGCCAAGATCCAGGGGAGAGTGAAAAACTGTTTTTT.

This clonotype was recorded a few times. The V and J genes are TRBV28 and TRBJ2-3, with D unresolved. The CDR3 consists of 14 residues. Trimming stripped 1 base from V and 3 bases from J, with 8 bases between. Germline loops: CDR1 MDHEN, CDR2 SYDVKM. CDR3 residues: CASSLLGQTDTQYF. As DNA, the CDR3 is TGTGCCAGCAGTTTATTAGGTCAGACAGATACGCAGTATTTT.

The CDR3 region has the DNA TGTGCCAGCTCACCCCTGAGGGCAGACTGGGATGAGCAGTTCTTC. Translated, it gives CASSPLRADWDEQFF. This chain joins TRBV18 and TRBJ2-1; D is perhaps TRBD2 (5 bases). This CDR3 spans 15 amino acids. Trimming removed 3 bases from V and 8 bases from J, with 17 bases in between. The germline CDR1 and CDR2 sequences are KGHSH and LQKENI.

The chain employs TRBV11-3 and TRBJ2-2; D possibly uses TRBD1 or TRBD2 (5 bases each). CDR3 length equals 15 residues. CDR1 SGHNT and CDR2 YENEEA come from the germline V gene. V lost 1 base and J lost 6, with 12 bases in between. The CDR3 DNA sequence: TGTGCCAGCAGCTTAGGCCAGGGAGCGGCCGGGGAGCTGTTTTTT. Its translation is CASSLGQGAAGELFF.

This clonotype was detected ten times or more. V and J are TRBV5-1 and TRBJ1-2; D gene ambiguous. Germline CDR1 reads SGHRS; CDR2 reads YFSETQ. CDR3 length: 13 residues. Trimming cost V 0 bases and J 7 bases, with 10 bases left between them. Here the CDR3 reads CASSLESGFGYTF. CDR3 nucleotide sequence: TGCGCCAGCAGCTTGGAGTCAGGATTTGGCTACACCTTC.

Only a few counts were recorded for this clonotype. V gene TRBV25-1 combines with J gene TRBJ1-2, with 7 bases matching TRBD1. Germline V gene data show CDR1 as MGHDK and CDR2 as SYGVNS. CDR3 length: 14 amino acids. Losses at the gene ends were 3 bases for V and 8 bases for J; bases not matched to a gene: 9. In DNA form, the CDR3 reads TGTGCCAGCAGTGAGGACAGGTTGCTTGAGGGCTACACCTTC. The encoded protein is CASSEDRLLEGYTF.

The chain is built from TRBV12-3 or TRBV12-4 and TRBJ2-3; no reliable D call. CDR3 length equals 13 residues. Trimming removed 5 bases from V and 4 bases from J, with 10 bases in between. The CDR3 DNA sequence: TGTGCCAGCAGTCTAATACTGGCAGATACGCAGTATTTT. It encodes CASSLILADTQYF.

CDR3 protein: CASSWRSGLATYEQYF. CDR3 DNA: TGTGCCAGCAGCTGGAGGAGTGGACTAGCGACCTACGAGCAGTACTTC. This sequence joins TRBV7-2 and TRBJ2-7; TRBD2 matches at 9 bases. V lost 4 bases and J lost 2; bases outside the gene matches: 9. Germline V gives CDR1 SGHTA, CDR2 FQGNSA. This CDR3 has 16 amino acids.

V usage is TRBV12-3 or TRBV12-4 and J usage is TRBJ2-1; 11 bases are shared with TRBD2. CDR3 length: 18 residues. J was trimmed by 9 bases and V by 4 bases; bases with no gene match: 17. The CDR3 spells CASSYAPGTSGRLSEQFF. CDR3 sequence (DNA): TGTGCCAGCAGTTACGCTCCCGGGACTAGCGGTCGACTGAGTGAGCAGTTCTTC.

The J gene is TRBJ2-5, the V gene TRBV6-2 or TRBV6-3, with D perhaps given as TRBD1 or TRBD2 (5 bases each). Germline V gene data show CDR1 as MNHEY and CDR2 as SVGEGT. The CDR3 is 15 residues long. Between the trimmed V and J ends, which lost 6 bases and 1 base, there was a span of 15 bases. In DNA form, the CDR3 reads TGTGCCAGCAGAAAACGGGACCCACCCCAAGAGACCCAGTACTTC. Protein product: CASRKRDPPQETQYF.

CDR3 DNA sequence: TGCAGTGCTAGACCGGACTTGACCCCCTACGAGCAGTACTTC. Translation gives CSARPDLTPYEQYF. This chain connects TRBV20-1 to TRBJ2-7; D is possibly TRBD2 (5 bases). V was trimmed by 2 bases and J by 2 bases, leaving 13 bases between them. CDR1 is DFQATT, CDR2 SNEGSKA, per germline (reference sequence). This CDR3 has 14 amino acids.

In this sample, this clonotype turned up a few times. The V call is TRBV5-1, the J call TRBJ2-5; 11 nucleotides align to TRBD1. Germline CDR1 SGHRS, CDR2 YFSETQ. The CDR3 has 15 amino acids. The V and J ends lost 4 bases and 5 bases, in that order; junction bases with no gene match: 7. The CDR3 sequence is CASSPGQGAWETQYF. CDR3 coding DNA: TGCGCCAGCAGCCCCGGACAGGGGGCATGGGAGACCCAGTACTTC.

This sequence joins TRBV5-6 and TRBJ1-6; TRBD1 agrees at 7 bases. The CDR3 has 14 amino acids. Trimming cost V 4 bases and J 7 bases; bases outside gene matches: 5. The germline gives CDR1 SGHDT, CDR2 YYEEEE. The CDR3 nucleotides read TGTGCCAGCAGCGTGGGACAGCTGAATTCACCCCTCCACTTT. Translation: CASSVGQLNSPLHF.

The chain joins TRBV3-1 to TRBJ1-2, with 7 bases matching TRBD1. Trimming took 6 bases from V and 2 from J; bases not matched to a gene: 9. The CDR3 extends over 15 amino acids. Germline lookup yields CDR1 LGHDT and CDR2 YNNKEL (reference sequence). The CDR3 coding sequence is TGTGCCAGCAGAGATACAGGGGAGGGGAACTATGGCTACACCTTC. Amino acid sequence: CASRDTGEGNYGYTF.

This clonotype was observed a few times. The chain carries TRBV29-1 and TRBJ2-3; 8 bases agree with TRBD1. The CDR3 is 16 amino acids. In germline, CDR1 is SQVTM, CDR2 ANQGSEA. With 0 bases clipped from V and 3 bases from J, the junction kept 8 bases outside the gene matches. In DNA, the CDR3 is TGCAGCGTTGAAGACCTTGGACAGGGAATTACAGATACGCAGTATTTT. Protein sequence: CSVEDLGQGITDTQYF.

The chain joins TRBV5-6 to TRBJ2-5; the D is unclear. V was shortened by 4 bases and J by 0 bases, with 13 bases between the two germline ends. Germline CDR1 is SGHDT and CDR2 is YYEEEE. There are 15 residues in the CDR3. Written as DNA, the CDR3 is TGTGCCAGCAGCGTATGGACGCTTTACCAAGAGACCCAGTACTTC. Translated: CASSVWTLYQETQYF.

This clonotype was seen more than once but under ten times. V usage is TRBV3-1 and J usage is TRBJ2-1; D not certain. Germline CDR1 LGHDT, CDR2 YNNKEL (reference sequence). The CDR3 sequence is 12 residues long. The ends were cut back, 4 bases at V and 10 bases at J, with 11 bases in the middle. The CDR3 DNA reads as TGTGCCAGCAGCCCCACTAATACGGAGCAGTTCTTC. Its translation is CASSPTNTEQFF.

The V call is TRBV29-1, the J call TRBJ2-5; D tentatively fits TRBD1 or TRBD2 (6 bases each). Germline CDR1 reads SQVTM; CDR2 reads ANQGSEA. This CDR3 has 12 residues. Trimming removed 7 bases at V and 5 bases at J, with 14 bases between. The CDR3 is CSGGRGRETQYF. The DNA for the CDR3 is TGCAGCGGCGGACGGGGGCGTGAGACCCAGTACTTC. Drawing the rest from reference TRBV29-1 and TRBJ2-5, the complete variable domain is SAVISQKPSRDICQRGTSLTIQCQVDSQVTMMFWYRQQPGQSLTLIATANQGSEATYESGFVIDKFPISRPNLTFSTLTVSNMSPEDSSIYLCSGGRGRETQYFGPGTRLLVL.

This clonotype was found a few times. The V and J genes are TRBV11-2 and TRBJ2-1; 10 nucleotides line up with TRBD2. This CDR3 region has 14 residues. With V trimmed by 1 base and J by 9 bases, 3 bases remained unmatched. CDR1 and CDR2 from the germline V gene are SGHAT and FQNNGV. CDR3 nucleotide sequence: TGTGCCAGCAGCTTAGGAGCGGGGGGGGGTGAGCAGTTCTTC. It is translated as CASSLGAGGGEQFF.

In its sample, this clonotype was seen many times. V gene TRBV11-2 combines with J gene TRBJ1-1; D ambiguous. The ends were cut back, 1 base at V and 4 bases at J, with 19 bases in the middle. Germline CDR1 is SGHAT and CDR2 is FQNNGV. This CDR3 region has 17 residues. CDR3 sequence reads: CASSLGVRASGSTEAFF. Here the CDR3 DNA reads TGTGCCAGCAGCTTAGGGGTCCGAGCAAGCGGAAGCACTGAAGCTTTCTTT.

This clonotype was recorded a few times. This chain uses TRBV29-1 with TRBJ2-7, with unresolved D. From germline, CDR1 is SQVTM and CDR2 ANQGSEA. V was cut by 4 bases and J by 1 base, with 14 bases left in between. The CDR3 has 14 residues. CDR3 in amino acids: CSVVESRFSYEQYF. The CDR3, as DNA: TGCAGCGTTGTGGAGAGCAGGTTTTCCTACGAGCAGTACTTC.

V usage is TRBV10-3 and J usage is TRBJ2-7; 11 bases are a match to TRBD2. Germline-derived CDR1 and CDR2 are ENHRY and SYGVKD. Germline trimming cut 0 bases from V and 6 bases from J; bases unmatched to any gene: 13. CDR3 size: 18 residues. The CDR3 is CAISESPLAGGAPFEQYF. The CDR3 nucleotides read TGTGCCATCAGTGAGTCTCCGCTAGCGGGAGGAGCCCCCTTCGAGCAGTACTTC.

The CDR3 loop is CASSPPALNPGELFF. The CDR3 coding sequence is TGTGCCAGCTCACCGCCAGCTTTAAACCCCGGGGAGCTGTTTTTT. The rearrangement links TRBV18 to TRBJ2-2; unclear D gene. Germline V gives CDR1 KGHSH, CDR2 LQKENI. This CDR3 region has 15 residues. V was clipped by 3 bases and J by 6 bases, with 14 bases between them.

This chain uses TRBV6-5 with TRBJ1-6, with 7 bases aligning to TRBD1. V shed 2 bases and J 7 bases; nucleotides not matched to a gene: 5. This CDR3 contains 15 residues. CDR1 is MNHEY and CDR2 is SVGAGI in the germline V gene. The DNA of the CDR3 is TGTGCCAGCAGTTACGTGACAGGGTCAAATTCACCCCTCCACTTT. Protein sequence: CASSYVTGSNSPLHF.

The sample holds a few counts of this clonotype. The V gene is TRBV24-1, the J gene TRBJ2-1; tentatively, D is TRBD2 (6 bases). V dropped 5 bases and J dropped 7 bases, with 14 bases sitting between them. Germline V gene sequence: CDR1 KGHDR, CDR2 SFDVKD. This CDR3 has 14 amino acids. The CDR3 loop is CATSVGGRLNEQFF. DNA of the CDR3: TGTGCCACCAGTGTTGGGGGGAGGTTAAATGAGCAGTTCTTC.

The V gene is TRBV3-1, the J gene TRBJ2-5; 12 bases are shared with TRBD2. This CDR3 has 17 residues. Per germline, CDR1 LGHDT and CDR2 YNNKEL (reference sequence). The V and J ends lost 0 bases and 3 bases, in that order; junction bases with no gene match: 5. The DNA for the CDR3 is TGTGCCAGCAGCCAAGATAGGCGACTAGCGGGAGAAGAGACCCAGTACTTC. It yields the protein CASSQDRRLAGEETQYF.

This clonotype was counted only a few times. The V call is TRBV6-5, the J call TRBJ2-1; D could derive from TRBD1 or TRBD2 (6 bases each). The germline V gene has CDR1 MNHEY and CDR2 SVGAGI. Trimming cost V 0 bases and J 5 bases, with 17 bases left between them. The CDR3 is 17 residues long. CDR3 in amino acids: CASSYSILGAGNNEQFF. The CDR3 nucleotides read TGTGCCAGCAGTTACTCGATTCTGGGGGCGGGGAACAATGAGCAGTTCTTC.